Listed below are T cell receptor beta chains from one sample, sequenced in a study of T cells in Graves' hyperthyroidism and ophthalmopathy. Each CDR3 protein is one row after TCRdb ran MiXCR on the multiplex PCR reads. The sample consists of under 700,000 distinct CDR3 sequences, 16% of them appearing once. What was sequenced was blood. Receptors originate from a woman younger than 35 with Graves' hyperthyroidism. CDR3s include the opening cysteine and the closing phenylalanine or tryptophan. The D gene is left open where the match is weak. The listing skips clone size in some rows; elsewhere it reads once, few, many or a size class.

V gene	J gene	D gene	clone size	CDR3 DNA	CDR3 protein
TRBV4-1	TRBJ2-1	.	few	TGCGCCAGCAGCCCTCCAGCGAGCGGGCAATACAATGAGCAGTTCTTC	CASSPPASGQYNEQFF
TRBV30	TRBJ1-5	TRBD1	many	TGTGCCTGGAGTGTACGGGACAGGGGGCGAGGCATCTCAAATCAGCCCCAGCATTTT	CAWSVRDRGRGISNQPQHF
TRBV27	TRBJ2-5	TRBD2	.	TGTGCCAGCAGTCCACGACTAGCGGGGGGCGTGGAGACCCAGTACTTC	CASSPRLAGGVETQYF
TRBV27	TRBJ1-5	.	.	TGTGCCAGCAGAATCTCGGGGGGCAATCAGCCCCAGCATTTT	CASRISGGNQPQHF
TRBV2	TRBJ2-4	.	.	TGTGCCAGCAGTGAAGATGGACCAGCCAAAAACATTCAGTACTTC	CASSEDGPAKNIQYF
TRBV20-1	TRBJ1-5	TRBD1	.	TGCAGTGCTAGGACAGGGGGCAATCAGCCCCGGCATTTT	CSARTGGNQPRHF
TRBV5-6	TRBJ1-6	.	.	TGTGCCAGCAGCTCTACACCTAAAAAACCCCTCCACTTT	CASSSTPKKPLHF
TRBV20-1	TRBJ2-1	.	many	TGCAGTGCTAGAGCTCTCGTTTCAATAACCTACAATGAGCAGTTCTTC	CSARALVSITYNEQFF
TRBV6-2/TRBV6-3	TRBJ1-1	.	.	TGTGCCAGCAGCTGGACAGACATGAACACTGAAGCTTTCTTT	CASSWTDMNTEAFF
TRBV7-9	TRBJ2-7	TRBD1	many	TGTGCCAGCAGCTCTCCCGGGACAGGGGGCTACGAGCAGTACTTC	CASSSPGTGGYEQYF
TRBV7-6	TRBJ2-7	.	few	TGTGCCAGCAGCGCAATCCTCGATGGTTACGAGCAGTACTTC	CASSAILDGYEQYF
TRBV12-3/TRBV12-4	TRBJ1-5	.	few	TGTGCCAGCAGTTTCGGGTCAGTCAATCAGCCCCAGCATTTT	CASSFGSVNQPQHF
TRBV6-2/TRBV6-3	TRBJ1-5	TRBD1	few	TGTGCCAGCAGAGGGGGACAGGGAAGAAATCAGCCCCAGCATTTT	CASRGGQGRNQPQHF
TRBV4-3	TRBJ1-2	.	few	TGCGCCAGCAGCCAAGGAGTTTCTGCCCGCGGAGACTATGGCTACACCTTC	CASSQGVSARGDYGYTF
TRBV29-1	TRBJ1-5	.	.	TGCAGCGTCGGTACGTCGGGTCAGCCCCAGCATTTT	CSVGTSGQPQHF
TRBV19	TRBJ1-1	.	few	TGTGCCAGTAGTCCCAGGGGATATCAGGACACTGAAGCTTTCTTT	CASSPRGYQDTEAFF
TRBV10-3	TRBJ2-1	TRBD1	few	TGTGCCATCACGCAGGGGGCCAATGAGCAGTTCTTC	CAITQGANEQFF
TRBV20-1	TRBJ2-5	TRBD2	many	TGCAGTGCCATAGCAGCGGGGGGGCAAGAGACCCAGTACTTC	CSAIAAGGQETQYF
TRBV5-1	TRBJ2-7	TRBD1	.	TGCGCCAGCAGCTTATCGACAGGGGCGGCCTACGAGCAGTACTTC	CASSLSTGAAYEQYF
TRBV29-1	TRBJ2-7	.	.	TGCAGCGTTGATTCGCGTGACACCCTGGGGGAGCAGTACTTC	CSVDSRDTLGEQYF
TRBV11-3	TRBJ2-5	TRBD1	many	TGTGCCAGCAGCTTCTCACAGGGGTTCCAAGAGACCCAGTACTTC	CASSFSQGFQETQYF
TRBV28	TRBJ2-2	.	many	TGTGCCAGCAGTCCCTGGACGGAGAACACCGGGGAGCTGTTTTTT	CASSPWTENTGELFF
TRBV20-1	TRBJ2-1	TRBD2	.	TGCAGTGCTAGAGGGCCTTGGCGGGGGGATTACAATGAGCAGTTCTTC	CSARGPWRGDYNEQFF
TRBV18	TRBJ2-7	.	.	TGTGCCAGCTCACCACCGGCAGGCCCCTCCTACGAGCAGTACTTC	CASSPPAGPSYEQYF
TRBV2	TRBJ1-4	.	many	TGTGCCAGCAGTGAAAGGGGGTGGGCTAATGAAAAACTGTTTTTT	CASSERGWANEKLFF
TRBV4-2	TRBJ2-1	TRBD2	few	TGTGCCAGCAGCCAAGAGCGGGGGGACTCCTACAATGAGCAGTTCTTC	CASSQERGDSYNEQFF
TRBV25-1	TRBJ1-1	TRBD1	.	TGTGCCAGCACCGAAGACAGGGCAGGCACTGAAGCTTTCTTT	CASTEDRAGTEAFF
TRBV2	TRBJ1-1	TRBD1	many	TGTGCCAGCAGCCCGACAGGGACGAACACTGAAGCTTTCTTT	CASSPTGTNTEAFF
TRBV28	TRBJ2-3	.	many	TGTGCCAGCAGCCCCGAGAGCCCGGGCACAGATACGCAGTATTTT	CASSPESPGTDTQYF
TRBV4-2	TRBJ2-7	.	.	TGTGCCAGCAGCGCACGGACAGCTGGCGAGCAGTACTTC	CASSARTAGEQYF
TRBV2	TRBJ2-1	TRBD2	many	TGTGCCAGCGGGACTAGCGGGATATCACCCTACAATGAGCAGTTCTTC	CASGTSGISPYNEQFF
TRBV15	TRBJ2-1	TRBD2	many	TGTGCCACCAGCGCCTCCGGGACTAGCCTTTTCAATGAGCAGTTCTTC	CATSASGTSLFNEQFF
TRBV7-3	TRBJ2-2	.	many	TGTGCCAGCAGCTTAAGAGCCCCGCTAAACACCGGGGAGCTGTTTTTT	CASSLRAPLNTGELFF
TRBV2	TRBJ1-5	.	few	TGTGCCAGCAGTGAAGGGAGGGGTGGGCAGCCCCAGCATTTT	CASSEGRGGQPQHF
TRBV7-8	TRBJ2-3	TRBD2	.	TGTGCCAGCAGCTTATTTGGTACTAGCGGGACAGATACGCAGTATTTT	CASSLFGTSGTDTQYF
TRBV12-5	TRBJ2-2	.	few	TGTGCTAGTGGTCTATTCACCGGGGAGCTGTTTTTT	CASGLFTGELFF
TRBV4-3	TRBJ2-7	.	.	TGCGCCAGCAGCCAAGCGGTGGGACTCCCCCTTTACGAGCAGTACTTC	CASSQAVGLPLYEQYF
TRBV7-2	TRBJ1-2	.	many	TGTGCCAGCAGCTTAGGCAGGGAAGGCTATGGCTACACCTTC	CASSLGREGYGYTF
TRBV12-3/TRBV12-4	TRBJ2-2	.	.	TGTGCCAGCGAAAGCGCAGGGTATAGGAACACCGGGGAGCTGTTTTTT	CASESAGYRNTGELFF
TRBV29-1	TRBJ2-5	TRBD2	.	TGCAGCGTTACTAGCGGCCAAGAGACCCAGTACTTC	CSVTSGQETQYF
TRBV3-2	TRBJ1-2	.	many	TGTGCCAGCAGCGCAGGGGGTGGTGGCTACACCTTC	CASSAGGGGYTF
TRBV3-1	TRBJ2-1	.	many	TGTGCCAGCAGCCAACCACGAGGGGGCAATGAGCAGTTCTTC	CASSQPRGGNEQFF
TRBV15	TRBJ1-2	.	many	TGTGCCACCAGCAGAGCTTATGACATTTCGAACTATGGCTACACCTTC	CATSRAYDISNYGYTF
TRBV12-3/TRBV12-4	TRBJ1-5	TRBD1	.	TGTGCCAGCAGTTTGTCGACCGGGACAGCGACCAATCAGCCCCAGCATTTT	CASSLSTGTATNQPQHF
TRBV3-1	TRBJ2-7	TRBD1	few	TGTGCCAGCAGCCCCCCCGGGACAGGGCTGGACGAGCAGTACTTC	CASSPPGTGLDEQYF
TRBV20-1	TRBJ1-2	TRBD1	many	TGCAGTGCCAGTCATCCGGGACAGGGCGTTCGTGGCTACACCTTC	CSASHPGQGVRGYTF
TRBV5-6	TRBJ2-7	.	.	TGTGCCAGCAGCCGCGGGGGCCGCTCCTACGAGCAGTACTTC	CASSRGGRSYEQYF
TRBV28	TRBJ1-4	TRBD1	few	TGTGCCAGCAGTTCTAGCTCCACAGGGGTGAGGGAAAAACTGTTTTTT	CASSSSSTGVREKLFF
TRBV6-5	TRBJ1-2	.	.	TGTGCCAGCAGTTACAAGGGGGAGTATGGCTACACCTTC	CASSYKGEYGYTF
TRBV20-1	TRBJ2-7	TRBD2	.	TGCAGTGCTAGAGATCTAGCGGGGACTTGGGTCTCCGAGCAGTACTTC	CSARDLAGTWVSEQYF
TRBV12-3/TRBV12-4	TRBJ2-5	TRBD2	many	TGTGCCAGCAGTTTATCCTGGAGCGGGAAGCAGGGAGAGACCCAGTACTTC	CASSLSWSGKQGETQYF
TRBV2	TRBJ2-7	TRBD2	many	TGTGCCAGCAGTTATCCGGGACTACCCCTCGAGCAGTACTTC	CASSYPGLPLEQYF
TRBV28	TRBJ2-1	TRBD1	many	TGTGCCAGCAGCTCACTCGGGACAGCCTACAATGAGCAGTTCTTC	CASSSLGTAYNEQFF
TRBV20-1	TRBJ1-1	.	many	TGCAGTGCTCCGCCGGCCGCAACTGAAGCTTTCTTT	CSAPPAATEAFF
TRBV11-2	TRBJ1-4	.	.	TGTGCCAGCAGCTTAGTGGGACGGCCTAATGAAAAACTGTTTTTT	CASSLVGRPNEKLFF
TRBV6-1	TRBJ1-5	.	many	TGTGCCAGCAGTGTCAGGGAGAATCAGCCCCAGCATTTT	CASSVRENQPQHF
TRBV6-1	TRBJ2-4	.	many	TGTGCCAGCAGTGAAGCATGGACAGTAAGCATTCAGTACTTC	CASSEAWTVSIQYF